Below, 26 T cell receptor beta chains from the same sample are listed, as sequenced in a study of technical replicates of blood from several donors. This table comes from immunoSEQ multiplex PCR, and its TCRdb copy is limited to in-frame clones, with some not included. The sample holds under 100,000 clones, more than 90% seen once. Sample: T cells isolated from PBMCs. All receptors come from a human donor in good health.

This CDR3 is CASSLTATLLSRGYTF. CDR3 nucleotide sequence: TGTGCCAGCAGCCTAACAGCCACCCTTTTATCGCGTGGCTACACCTTC. The chain has TRBV7-9 and TRBJ1-2, with D hard to call. Germline V gives CDR1 SEHNR, CDR2 FQNEAQ (reference sequence). With 5 bases removed from V and 7 bases from J, the gap between germline ends came to 23 bases. CDR3 length equals 16 residues.

The chain has TRBV10-2 and TRBJ1-1, with TRBD1 identical over 8 bases. There are 16 residues in the CDR3. V dropped 5 bases and J dropped 0; count of bases not matched to a gene: 8. From germline, CDR1 is WSHSY and CDR2 SAAADI. CDR3 region: CASSTQDRVLNTEAFF. The CDR3 bases are TGCGCCAGCAGTACCCAGGACAGGGTATTGAACACTGAAGCTTTCTTT.

The V gene is TRBV6-5, the J gene TRBJ2-7; tentatively, D is TRBD1 (7 bases). This CDR3 spans 15 amino acids. V lost 0 bases and J 3 bases, leaving 12 bases between the germline ends. Per the germline V gene, CDR1 is MNHEY and CDR2 is SVGAGI. In DNA, the CDR3 is TGTGCCAGCAGTTACTCGGCGCAGGGGGGCTACGAGCAGTACTTC. It is translated as CASSYSAQGGYEQYF.

The chain employs TRBV4-1 and TRBJ2-1, with TRBD1 matching 9 bases. Germline V CDR1 and CDR2: MGHRA, YSYEKL. V trimming: 0 bases; J trimming: 0 bases; junction bases outside the gene matches: 3. The CDR3 sequence is 17 residues long. The CDR3 DNA reads TGCGCCAGCAGCCAAGAGGGGACAGGGTACTCCTACAATGAGCAGTTCTTC. Translated, it gives CASSQEGTGYSYNEQFF.

V and J are TRBV27 and TRBJ1-2; D is unresolved. This CDR3 comprises 17 residues. Per the germline V gene, CDR1 is MNHEY and CDR2 is SMNVEV (reference sequence). V lost 5 bases and J 5 bases, leaving 24 bases between the germline ends. The CDR3 region has the DNA TGTGCCAGCAGTCCCTCTCCTCAATCCGCGGAGTCTTATGGCTACACCTTC. Translation: CASSPSPQSAESYGYTF.

The chain is built from TRBV9 and TRBJ2-4; TRBD2 aligns across 13 bases. Germline assignment: CDR1 SGDLS and CDR2 YYNGEE. This CDR3 is built from 14 residues. The V segment lost 4 bases and the J segment 6 bases; nucleotides outside the gene matches: 1. The CDR3 nucleotides are TGTGCCAGCAGCACTAGCGGGGGGGTAAACATTCAGTACTTC. Its protein product is CASSTSGGVNIQYF.

The chain combines TRBV9 with TRBJ2-3; 11 bases fit TRBD1. Germline assignment: CDR1 SGDLS and CDR2 YYNGEE. CDR3 size: 14 residues. J gave up 6 bases and V 4 bases, and 4 bases lay outside the gene matches. CDR3 nucleotide sequence: TGTGCCAGCAGCCCCGGGACAGGGGGGGATACGCAGTATTTT. Protein product: CASSPGTGGDTQYF.

The rearrangement links TRBV9 to TRBJ2-3; tentative D call: TRBD2 (5 bases). Germline loops: CDR1 SGDLS, CDR2 YYNGEE. The CDR3 spans 17 residues. Trimming took 0 bases from V and 0 from J, leaving 14 bases between them. In DNA, the CDR3 is TGTGCCAGCAGCGTAGTCGAGGGCCCCCCTAGCACAGATACGCAGTATTTT. Translating it yields CASSVVEGPPSTDTQYF.

The CDR3 nucleotides are TGTGCCAGCCATACCGGGACAGTAGAAGAAAAACTGTTTTTT. It encodes CASHTGTVEEKLFF. This sequence joins TRBV25-1 and TRBJ1-4; the match to TRBD1 covers 7 bases. V dropped 8 bases and J dropped 8; count of bases not matched to a gene: 11. CDR3 length equals 14 residues. Germline V gene sequence: CDR1 MGHDK, CDR2 SYGVNS.

The rearrangement joins TRBV2 to TRBJ2-1; tentative D call: TRBD1 (5 bases). Trimming took off 4 bases at V and 8 bases at J, with 12 bases between the two ends. CDR1 is SNHLY and CDR2 is FYNNEI in the germline V gene. The CDR3 has 13 residues. The CDR3 loop reads CASSVNQGYEQFF. CDR3 DNA sequence: TGTGCCAGCAGTGTAAACCAGGGCTATGAGCAGTTCTTC.

This chain connects TRBV7-9 to TRBJ1-2; 7 bases map to TRBD1. The CDR3 contains 13 residues. Germline V CDR1 and CDR2: SEHNR, FQNEAQ (reference sequence). V was clipped by 5 bases and J by 4 bases; unmatched bases: 4. CDR3 in DNA: TGTGCCAGCAGCGGGGGACAGTTCTATGGCTACACCTTC. It yields the protein CASSGGQFYGYTF.

V usage is TRBV5-4 and J usage is TRBJ2-2; 10 positions match TRBD2. The CDR3 loop spans 18 amino acids. Germline assignment: CDR1 SGHNT and CDR2 YYREEE (reference sequence). With V trimmed by 3 bases and J by 5 bases, 13 bases remained unmatched. The CDR3 DNA follows: TGTGCCAGCAGCTCTAGGGGAGGGGGACTAGCGTCTACCGGGGAGCTGTTTTTT. Translated, it gives CASSSRGGGLASTGELFF.

The chain joins TRBV10-1 to TRBJ2-7; D perhaps matches TRBD2 (5 bases). The germline gives CDR1 WNHNN, CDR2 SYGVQD (reference sequence). CDR3 length equals 16 residues. Trimming removed 3 bases at V and 3 bases at J, with 18 bases between. The DNA for the CDR3 is TGCGCCAGCAGTGATATTCGGCTAGCCCACCGCTACGAGCAGTACTTC. Amino acid sequence: CASSDIRLAHRYEQYF.

This rearrangement joins TRBV10-3 to TRBJ2-7, with 8 nucleotides matching TRBD1. Per germline, CDR1 ENHRY and CDR2 SYGVKD. V was pared by 3 bases and J by 5 bases, with 3 bases of the junction left unmatched. The CDR3 contains 13 residues. The CDR3: CAISDRGQDEQYF. CDR3 bases: TGTGCCATCAGTGACAGGGGGCAGGACGAGCAGTACTTC.

The chain carries TRBV11-3 and TRBJ2-1, with TRBD2 matching 11 bases. Germline loops: CDR1 SGHNT, CDR2 YENEEA. The CDR3 extends over 19 amino acids. Trimming removed 1 base from V and 2 bases from J; junction bases left unmatched: 10. The CDR3 coding sequence is TGTGCCAGCAGCTTAGGAAGTTTCGGGACTAGCGGCACCTACAATGAGCAGTTCTTC. Its protein product is CASSLGSFGTSGTYNEQFF. The complete variable domain, with remaining parts taken from reference TRBV11-3 and TRBJ2-1, reads EAGVVQSPRYKIIEKKQPVAFWCNPISGHNTLYWYLQNLGQGPELLIRYENEEAVDDSQLPKDRFSAERLKGVDSTLKIQPAELGDSAVYLCASSLGSFGTSGTYNEQFFGPGTRLTVL.

This clone appeared a few times. DNA for the CDR3: TGTGCCAGCAGCTTGTTAGACAGATTGAACACTGAAGCTTTCTTT. It translates to CASSLLDRLNTEAFF. This chain joins TRBV5-6 and TRBJ1-1, with D perhaps TRBD1 (5 bases). The CDR3 has 15 amino acids. Germline V gene sequence: CDR1 SGHDT, CDR2 YYEEEE. V was cut by 1 base and J by 0 bases, with 10 bases left in between.

The chain carries TRBV30 and TRBJ1-4; perhaps TRBD1 as D (6 bases). The V end was cut by 1 base, the J end by 6 bases, with 9 bases between. Germline lookup yields CDR1 GTSNPN and CDR2 SVGIG (reference sequence). This CDR3 has 13 residues. The CDR3 DNA sequence: TGTGCCTGGAGTGCGGGGGGCCATGAAAAACTGTTTTTT. This encodes CAWSAGGHEKLFF.

The rearrangement uses TRBV5-1 and TRBJ2-1; D might be TRBD2 (6 bases). The CDR3 loop spans 14 amino acids. V lost 1 base, J lost 6 bases, and 11 bases lay in between. The germline gives CDR1 SGHRS, CDR2 YFSETQ. The chain's CDR3 is CASSLREYSNEQFF. In nucleotides, the CDR3 is TGCGCCAGCAGCTTGCGGGAGTATAGCAATGAGCAGTTCTTC. Together with reference TRBV5-1 and TRBJ2-1, the CDR3 gives the full variable domain: KAGVTQTPRYLIKTRGQQVTLSCSPISGHRSVSWYQQTPGQGLQFLFEYFSETQRNKGNFPGRFSGRQFSNSRSEMNVSTLELGDSALYLCASSLREYSNEQFFGPGTRLTVL.

The chain is built from TRBV2 and TRBJ2-7, with D unresolved. Trimming cost V 4 bases and J 4 bases, with 11 bases left between them. The V gene's germline CDR1 is SNHLY and CDR2 FYNNEI. This CDR3 is 13 amino acids long. In DNA form, the CDR3 reads TGTGCCAGCAGTGTATACAGATCGTACGAGCAGTACTTC. Protein sequence: CASSVYRSYEQYF. Combining the CDR3 with reference TRBV2 and TRBJ2-7 gives the whole variable domain EPEVTQTPSHQVTQMGQEVILRCVPISNHLYFYWYRQILGQKVEFLVSFYNNEISEKSEIFDDQFSVERPDGSNFTLKIRSTKLEDSAMYFCASSVYRSYEQYFGPGTRLTVT.

The chain uses TRBV7-9 and TRBJ2-1; D is unresolved. This CDR3 is 15 amino acids long. Germline CDR1 is SEHNR and CDR2 is FQNEAQ (reference sequence). Trimming left V 5 bases short and J 1 base short, with 12 bases between. CDR3 in amino acids: CASSPLRSSYNEQFF. The CDR3 bases are TGTGCCAGCAGCCCCCTAAGGAGTTCCTACAATGAGCAGTTCTTC.

This clone appeared once. The genes are TRBV28 and TRBJ1-4, with TRBD1 as a possible D gene (6 bases). This CDR3 is built from 14 residues. Germline V gives CDR1 MDHEN, CDR2 SYDVKM. V was cut by 5 bases and J by 6 bases, with 13 bases left in between. The CDR3 DNA reads TGTGCCAGCAGTAGGGGGGGCGAGCATGAAAAACTGTTTTTT. Its protein product is CASSRGGEHEKLFF.

The rearrangement uses TRBV15 and TRBJ1-5, with 10 nucleotides matching TRBD1. The CDR3 covers 16 residues. Germline assignment: CDR1 LNHNV and CDR2 YYDKDF (reference sequence). Unmatched junction bases numbered 4, after V lost 1 base and J lost 4 bases. This CDR3 reads CATSRGWTGGNQPQHF. The CDR3 DNA is TGTGCCACCAGCAGAGGTTGGACAGGGGGTAATCAGCCCCAGCATTTT.

The chain recombines TRBV15 with TRBJ2-3; D perhaps matches TRBD1 (6 bases). This CDR3 has 19 residues. The germline gives CDR1 LNHNV, CDR2 YYDKDF (reference sequence). Trimming pared 3 bases from V and 2 bases from J, leaving 24 bases between. The CDR3 region is CATSSRMPGTGKDTDTQYF. In DNA, the CDR3 is TGTGCCACCAGCAGTCGCATGCCAGGAACAGGGAAGGACACAGATACGCAGTATTTT.

The rearrangement joins TRBV5-6 to TRBJ1-2; tentatively, D is TRBD1 (5 bases). This CDR3 has 16 residues. With 3 bases removed from V and 2 bases from J, the gap between germline ends came to 17 bases. The germline V gene has CDR1 SGHDT and CDR2 YYEEEE. Written as DNA, the CDR3 is TGTGCCAGCAGCTATATCGTAGGGGCAGAGAACTATGGCTACACCTTC. Protein sequence: CASSYIVGAENYGYTF. The whole variable domain, remainder taken from reference TRBV5-6 and TRBJ1-2, is DAGVTQSPTHLIKTRGQQVTLRCSPKSGHDTVSWYQQALGQGPQFIFQYYEEEERQRGNFPDRFSGHQFPNYSSELNVNALLLGDSALYLCASSYIVGAENYGYTFGSGTRLTVV.

CDR3 nucleotide sequence: TGTGCCAGCAGTTACACGAGGGTGGGAAACACCATATATTTT. Translating gives CASSYTRVGNTIYF. The chain carries TRBV28 and TRBJ1-3; D not resolved. V was shortened by 4 bases and J by 4 bases, with 11 bases between the two germline ends. Looked up from germline, CDR1 is MDHEN and CDR2 is SYDVKM. The CDR3 loop spans 14 amino acids.

J is TRBJ2-2 and V is TRBV5-4; D is possibly TRBD2 (5 bases). CDR1 is SGHNT, CDR2 YYREEE, per germline (reference sequence). Trimming took 6 bases from V and 6 from J, leaving 6 bases between them. CDR3 size: 11 residues. Here the CDR3 reads CASKGAGELFF. The CDR3 bases are TGTGCCAGCAAGGGAGCCGGGGAGCTGTTTTTT.